The 21 T cell receptor beta chains presented below share a single source sample, sequenced in a study of beta chain features in type 1 diabetes. TCRB transcripts that were expressed got sequenced, as all of the isolated RNA had been reverse transcribed. The data were produced by immunoSEQ multiplex PCR, yet TCRdb's version contains in-frame clones alone and is incomplete. The profile covers roughly 330,000 clones, with 9.5% to 12% appearing a single time and around 0.015% taken by the ten largest. The sequenced material came from naive CD4+ T cells from blood. These receptors were taken from a woman in her twenties or thirties in good health.

There are a few counts of this clone. The chain is built from TRBV18 and TRBJ1-1; no clear D. Germline assignment: CDR1 KGHSH and CDR2 LQKENI. This CDR3 spans 13 amino acids. V was cut by 3 bases and J by 4 bases, with 9 bases left in between. DNA of the CDR3: TGTGCCAGCTCACCGTCCGGGTCCACTGAAGCTTTCTTT. Translation gives CASSPSGSTEAFF.

This chain links TRBV19 with TRBJ1-5; 7 bases are shared with TRBD1. This CDR3 has 13 residues. CDR1 is LNHDA and CDR2 is SQIVND in the germline V gene (reference sequence). V was clipped by 6 bases and J by 6 bases; unmatched bases: 5. The CDR3 protein is CASSRDRVQPQHF. CDR3 coding DNA: TGTGCCAGTAGCCGAGACAGGGTTCAGCCCCAGCATTTT. Combining the CDR3 with reference TRBV19 and TRBJ1-5 gives the whole variable domain DGGITQSPKYLFRKEGQNVTLSCEQNLNHDAMYWYRQDPGQGLRLIYYSQIVNDFQKGDIAEGYSVSREKKESFPLTVTSAQKNPTAFYLCASSRDRVQPQHFGDGTRLSIL.

The table lists this clone with a few counts. The chain employs TRBV7-3 and TRBJ2-7, with 8 bases matching TRBD1. The V gene's germline CDR1 is SGHTA and CDR2 FQGTGA. The CDR3 contains 14 residues. The V gene end was trimmed by 5 bases and the J gene end by 2 bases; junction bases not matched to a gene: 5. In DNA, the CDR3 is TGTGCCAGCAGCCCCCCGGACAGGGCCTACGAGCAGTACTTC. It codes for CASSPPDRAYEQYF.

This clone has at least ten counts. The chain employs TRBV29-1 and TRBJ2-6; 7 bases are a match to TRBD1. The CDR3 length is 13 residues. V lost 8 bases to trimming and J lost 2 bases; unmatched junction nucleotides: 3. Germline V gives CDR1 SQVTM, CDR2 ANQGSEA. In DNA, the CDR3 is TGCAGCACCACAGGGGCTGGGGCCAACGTCCTGACTTTC. This encodes CSTTGAGANVLTF.

The chain combines TRBV28 with TRBJ2-2; 15 bases are shared with TRBD2. This CDR3 comprises 17 residues. From germline, CDR1 is MDHEN and CDR2 SYDVKM. After removal of 5 bases from V and 5 bases from J, the junction contained 6 bases not matched to a gene. DNA of the CDR3: TGTGCCAGCAGTACGGGACTAGCGGGAGGTTTTACCGGGGAGCTGTTTTTT. It specifies CASSTGLAGGFTGELFF.

This chain joins TRBV25-1 and TRBJ1-2; no definite D call. In germline, CDR1 is MGHDK, CDR2 SYGVNS. V lost 3 bases and J 5 bases, leaving 10 bases between the germline ends. This CDR3 spans 13 amino acids. DNA of the CDR3: TGTGCCAGCAGTGATGGCGGACTTTATGGCTACACCTTC. Protein: CASSDGGLYGYTF.

The chain employs TRBV27 and TRBJ2-1; D unclear. Germline V gene lookup returns CDR1 MNHEY and CDR2 SMNVEV (reference sequence). Trimming pared 8 bases from V and 1 base from J, leaving 15 bases between. This CDR3 has 15 residues. The CDR3 loop reads CASGSLPGSYNEQFF. CDR3 nucleotide sequence: TGTGCCAGCGGCTCTCTACCCGGGTCCTACAATGAGCAGTTCTTC.

This chain uses TRBV1 with TRBJ1-1; the D segment call TRBD1 is taken from the table without a DNA check. TRBV1 is labeled a pseudogene. The CDR3 extends over 16 amino acids. The CDR3 here is CTSSQETGHPDTEAFF. The DNA for the CDR3 is TGCACCAGCAGCCAAGAAACAGGGCACCCGGACACTGAAGCTTTCTTT.

This clone has only a few counts. The chain is built from TRBV7-9 and TRBJ1-2; possibly TRBD1 for D (6 bases). The germline CDR1 and CDR2 sequences are SEHNR and FQNEAQ (reference sequence). V lost 2 bases, J lost 5 bases, and 9 bases lay in between. CDR3 length equals 13 residues. The CDR3, as DNA: TGTGCCAGCAGCTTAAGACAGGTTTATGGCTACACCTTC. It encodes CASSLRQVYGYTF.

In this sample, this clone turned up a few times. The chain combines TRBV7-3 with TRBJ2-4, with D perhaps TRBD2 (5 bases). The CDR3 length is 17 residues. Germline lookup yields CDR1 SGHTA and CDR2 FQGTGA. Trimming removed 5 bases from V and 0 bases from J, with 17 bases in between. CDR3: CASSPNGESVAKNIQYF. The CDR3 DNA reads TGTGCCAGCAGCCCAAACGGGGAATCAGTAGCCAAAAACATTCAGTACTTC.

There are a few counts of this clone. The chain couples TRBV7-9 to TRBJ1-2; the D is unclear. The CDR3 is made up of 12 amino acids. Germline V gene sequence: CDR1 SEHNR, CDR2 FQNEAQ (reference sequence). V was shortened by 1 base and J by 8 bases, with 8 bases between the two germline ends. The CDR3 DNA sequence: TGTGCCAGCAGCTTAGGGTGGAGGGGCTACACCTTC. Its protein product is CASSLGWRGYTF. Complete variable domain (other parts from reference TRBV7-9 and TRBJ1-2): DTGVSQNPRHKITKRGQNVTFRCDPISEHNRLYWYRQTLGQGPEFLTYFQNEAQLEKSRLLSDRFSAERPKGSFSTLEIQRTEQGDSAMYLCASSLGWRGYTFGSGTRLTVV.

CDR3 sequence (DNA): TGTGCCACCAGCAGAGGGACTAGCGGGAGAAGTGAGACCCAGTACTTC. Encoded protein: CATSRGTSGRSETQYF. This chain connects TRBV15 to TRBJ2-5; 13 positions match TRBD2. Germline V gene sequence: CDR1 LNHNV, CDR2 YYDKDF (reference sequence). The length of the CDR3 is 16 residues. Trimming removed 1 base from V and 5 bases from J; junction bases left unmatched: 4.

This chain joins TRBV29-1 and TRBJ2-7; 8 bases match TRBD2. Germline trimming cut 6 bases from V and 0 bases from J; bases unmatched to any gene: 10. The germline gives CDR1 SQVTM, CDR2 ANQGSEA. The CDR3 consists of 15 residues. The CDR3 spells CSVKLLAESSYEQYF. DNA for the CDR3: TGCAGCGTAAAGCTACTAGCGGAAAGCTCCTACGAGCAGTACTTC.

This chain joins TRBV7-2 and TRBJ2-7, with 8 nucleotides matching TRBD2. The trim removed 1 base at V and 6 bases at J, leaving 8 bases unmatched. The CDR3 is 15 residues long. The germline gives CDR1 SGHTA, CDR2 FQGNSA. The chain's CDR3 is CASSLGSGTAGEQYF. For the CDR3, the DNA is TGTGCCAGCAGCTTAGGTAGCGGGACGGCTGGCGAGCAGTACTTC.

This chain joins TRBV19 and TRBJ2-3; TRBD1 matches at 9 bases. Germline-derived CDR1 and CDR2 are LNHDA and SQIVND (reference sequence). The CDR3 spans 15 residues. Unmatched junction bases numbered 5, after V lost 4 bases and J lost 3 bases. CDR3 DNA: TGTGCCAGTAGTACCACCGGGACAGGGACAGATACGCAGTATTTT. Its protein product is CASSTTGTGTDTQYF.

This clone was found a few times. The CDR3 sequence is CASSLFTGAVDEQYF. DNA for the CDR3: TGTGCCAGCAGTTTATTTACGGGAGCCGTCGACGAGCAGTACTTC. This chain connects TRBV28 to TRBJ2-7, with a possible D match to TRBD2 (6 bases). Trimming removed 1 base at V and 5 bases at J, with 15 bases between. Germline V gives CDR1 MDHEN, CDR2 SYDVKM. The CDR3 loop spans 15 amino acids.

This clone was seen a few times. This chain links TRBV6-5 with TRBJ2-5, with D maybe TRBD1 (6 bases). Germline V gives CDR1 MNHEY, CDR2 SVGAGI. The CDR3 totals 12 residues. Trimming shortened V by 4 bases and J by 5 bases, and 8 bases separated the two germline ends. The CDR3 nucleotides are TGTGCCAGCAGTTCTACAGGGGAGACCCAGTACTTC. It encodes CASSSTGETQYF.

This clone was observed a few times. This rearrangement joins TRBV7-2 to TRBJ2-1; D perhaps matches TRBD2 (6 bases). This CDR3 is built from 16 residues. Germline V CDR1 and CDR2: SGHTA, FQGNSA. V dropped 6 bases and J dropped 5 bases, with 20 bases sitting between them. CDR3 amino acids: CASSRRVSGLHNEQFF. CDR3 DNA sequence: TGTGCCAGCAGTCGACGGGTGTCGGGACTTCACAATGAGCAGTTCTTC.

This clone turned up a few times. CDR3 protein: CASSSGTGNTEAFF. The CDR3 nucleotides read TGCGCCAGCAGCTCCGGGACAGGGAACACTGAAGCTTTCTTT. V is TRBV5-1 and J is TRBJ1-1; 8 positions agree with TRBD1. The V gene's germline CDR1 is SGHRS and CDR2 YFSETQ. Germline trimming cut 3 bases from V and 1 base from J; bases unmatched to any gene: 2. This CDR3 has 14 amino acids.

The chain combines TRBV10-3 with TRBJ2-2; D unclear. V was clipped by 0 bases and J by 6 bases, with 8 bases between them. The CDR3 is 14 amino acids. Germline V lookup: CDR1 ENHRY, CDR2 SYGVKD. The CDR3 coding sequence is TGTGCCATCAGTGAGTCGAACAAACCCGGGGAGCTGTTTTTT. As protein: CAISESNKPGELFF.

This clone has a handful of counts. This rearrangement joins TRBV5-1 to TRBJ2-7; 7 bases fit TRBD1. Germline V gives CDR1 SGHRS, CDR2 YFSETQ. Unmatched junction bases numbered 4, after V lost 4 bases and J lost 0 bases. The CDR3 runs to 14 residues. The CDR3 coding sequence is TGCGCCAGCAGCCAGACAGGGACCTCCTACGAGCAGTACTTC. It codes for CASSQTGTSYEQYF.